One and the same sample provided the 14 T cell receptor beta chains below, sequenced in a study of vaccination and CD4 T cells after COVID-19 (dated by TCRdb to the early 2020s). The library was obtained by PCR. The data were produced on an Illumina iSeq 100. TCR sequencing of DNA from cultured CD4+ T cells used the Oncomine TCR Beta short-read assay at the Johns Hopkins FTIC core. Clones were called with MiXCR by TCRdb after fastp trimmed the public reads at Q25, and only in-frame beta chains were retained. Rows matching on CDR3 protein sequence are summarized as one entry with the most common DNA and genes. The sample table lists about 21,000 distinct CDR3 sequences, over 50% of them with a count of one. The ten largest clonotypes hold roughly 15% of the sample. Their specific antigens are unknown. What the treatment or condition label conveys for this sample: approximately nine-day PBMC culture with coronavirus spike peptide pools or control peptides (ViraFEST assay).

The sample comprised CD4+ T cells from blood, cultured in vitro. The receptors originated from a human donor who had recovered from COVID-19.

The rearrangement joins TRBV4-3 to TRBJ1-5; no clear D gene. Germline V gene sequence: CDR1 LGHNA, CDR2 YSLEER. CDR3 length: 13 residues. The V end was cut by 1 base, the J end by 7 bases, with 8 bases between. In DNA, the CDR3 is TGCGCCAGCAGCCAAGGTTTAGGCCAGCCCCAGCATTTT. As protein: CASSQGLGQPQHF.

The chain joins TRBV7-8 to TRBJ2-7; 7 bases are a match to TRBD1. Per germline, CDR1 SGHVS and CDR2 FQNEAQ. This CDR3 spans 16 amino acids. Unmatched junction bases numbered 14, after V lost 0 bases and J lost 9 bases. The CDR3 DNA reads as TGTGCCAGCAGCTTAGCCGCCGGGACAGTCCTTAAGGGGCAGTACTTC. Its translation is CASSLAAGTVLKGQYF.

This CDR3 is CASNPNLNTPLHF. The CDR3 DNA reads as TGTGCCAGCAATCCCAACTTAAATACACCCCTCCACTTT. This chain joins TRBV12-3 or TRBV12-4 and TRBJ1-6; D is unclear. The CDR3 is 13 residues long. V lost 7 bases and J lost 11, with 15 bases in between.

This clonotype was observed once. The chain is built from TRBV19 and TRBJ2-1; D is possibly TRBD2 (6 bases). The length of the CDR3 is 14 residues. V lost 5 bases and J lost 4, with 12 bases in between. CDR1 and CDR2 (germline): LNHDA, SQIVND (reference sequence). The CDR3, as DNA: TGTGCCAGTAGTTGGGACTCATCGTACAATGAGCAGTTCTTC. Its translation is CASSWDSSYNEQFF.

This clonotype was seen a handful of times. The chain links TRBV5-8 to TRBJ1-5; 10 positions agree with TRBD1. This CDR3 has 15 amino acids. Trimming removed 3 bases from V and 4 bases from J; junction bases left unmatched: 4. The germline CDR1 and CDR2 sequences are SGHTS and YDEGEE. The chain's CDR3 is CASSWDRGGNQPQHF. CDR3 in DNA: TGTGCCAGCAGCTGGGACAGGGGTGGGAATCAGCCCCAGCATTTT.

The chain is built from TRBV7-2 and TRBJ1-1, with D perhaps TRBD1 (5 bases). The germline V gene has CDR1 SGHTA and CDR2 FQGNSA. The CDR3 consists of 14 residues. The germline V and J ends were trimmed by 3 bases and 1 base, with 9 bases remaining between them. CDR3 residues: CASSFRQGNTEAFF. The CDR3 region has the DNA TGTGCCAGCAGCTTCCGGCAGGGGAACACTGAAGCTTTCTTT.

The chain uses TRBV28 and TRBJ1-5; D is undetermined. This CDR3 is 16 amino acids long. The V gene lost 7 bases and the J gene lost 2 bases, with 18 bases spanning the gap. Germline V gene data show CDR1 as MDHEN and CDR2 as SYDVKM. This CDR3 is CASTEIVGFRNQPQHF. The CDR3 DNA reads as TGTGCCAGCACTGAGATAGTGGGTTTTCGCAATCAGCCCCAGCATTTT.

About this clonotype: One junction end does not reproduce the germline sequence, and a read error may be involved. This chain's CDR3 is CATSRDRTGDLWDF. The CDR3 bases are TGTGCCACCAGCAGAGACCGGACCGGGGATCTTTGGGATTTT. The chain uses TRBV15 and TRBJ2-3, with D possibly being TRBD2 (5 bases). Germline lookup yields CDR1 LNHNV and CDR2 YYDKDF (reference sequence). This CDR3 spans 14 amino acids.

The chain combines TRBV7-6 with TRBJ2-7; TRBD1 is a possible D gene (6 bases). V lost 4 bases, J lost 4 bases, and 14 bases lay in between. Germline CDR1 reads SGHVS; CDR2 reads FNYEAQ. The CDR3 is made up of 14 amino acids. This CDR3 reads CASSSVPRGYEQYF. The CDR3 DNA reads TGTGCCAGCAGCTCCGTCCCGAGGGGGTACGAGCAGTACTTC.

This sequence joins TRBV10-3 and TRBJ1-5; D not certain. V was pared by 0 bases and J by 6 bases, with 12 bases between. This CDR3 spans 15 amino acids. Germline-derived CDR1 and CDR2 are ENHRY and SYGVKD. This CDR3 is CAISESGGGPQPQHF. DNA of the CDR3: TGTGCCATCAGTGAGTCGGGCGGAGGTCCTCAGCCCCAGCATTTT.

This chain links TRBV4-2 with TRBJ1-5, with 7 bases matching TRBD1. From germline, CDR1 is LGHNA and CDR2 YNFKEQ. The CDR3 runs 14 residues. V lost 0 bases to trimming and J lost 7 bases; unmatched junction nucleotides: 3. The CDR3 nucleotides are TGTGCCAGCAGCCAAGAAAGGGGGCGACAGCCCCAGCATTTT. Translating it yields CASSQERGRQPQHF.

The J gene is TRBJ2-2, the V gene TRBV7-7; 8 bases align to TRBD2. The CDR3 extends over 14 amino acids. J gave up 10 bases and V 1 base, and 5 bases lay outside the gene matches. Germline assignment: CDR1 SSHAT and CDR2 FNYEAQ (reference sequence). Written as DNA, the CDR3 is TGTGCCAGCAGCTTAGGCGCGGGGGGCGAGGAGCTGTTTTTT. It codes for CASSLGAGGEELFF.

The J gene is TRBJ1-5, the V gene TRBV7-2, with D possibly matching TRBD1 (5 bases). Germline CDR1 is SGHTA and CDR2 is FQGNSA. Trimming took 3 bases from V and 7 from J, leaving 10 bases between them. The CDR3 loop spans 13 amino acids. The CDR3 spells CASSFREGQPQHF. The CDR3 DNA is TGTGCCAGCAGCTTCAGGGAAGGACAGCCCCAGCATTTT.

The chain has TRBV24-1 and TRBJ2-3, with 8 bases lining up with TRBD1. Germline V gives CDR1 KGHDR, CDR2 SFDVKD. V was pared by 4 bases and J by 0 bases, with 2 bases of the junction left unmatched. The CDR3 is 15 residues long. For the CDR3, the DNA is TGTGCCACCAGTGACCGACAGGGGAGCACAGATACGCAGTATTTT. The encoded protein is CATSDRQGSTDTQYF.